One and the same sample provided the 17 T cell receptor beta chains below, sequenced in a study of stem cell transplantation in POMP-related autoinflammatory disease. TCRdb's copy holds only in-frame clones and misses some; the assay was immunoSEQ multiplex PCR. The sample gives over 30,000 clones, 88% of which show up once; roughly 0.7% is in the top ten. The specimen was CD4+ T cells from PBMCs, collected before stem cell transplantation. Receptors originate from a human donor with POMP-related autoinflammation and immune dysregulation (PRAID).

The genes are TRBV5-6 and TRBJ1-4; no definite D call. V lost 0 bases to trimming and J lost 6 bases, with 9 bases between them. The germline gives CDR1 SGHDT, CDR2 YYEEEE. The CDR3 consists of 14 residues. This chain's CDR3 is CASSLAGKHEKLFF. The CDR3 coding sequence is TGTGCCAGCAGCTTGGCTGGGAAGCATGAAAAACTGTTTTTT. The full variable domain, rest sourced from reference TRBV5-6 and TRBJ1-4, is DAGVTQSPTHLIKTRGQQVTLRCSPKSGHDTVSWYQQALGQGPQFIFQYYEEEERQRGNFPDRFSGHQFPNYSSELNVNALLLGDSALYLCASSLAGKHEKLFFGSGTQLSVL.

The J gene is TRBJ2-3, the V gene TRBV14, with D possibly matching TRBD1 (5 bases). Trimming pared 1 base from V and 6 bases from J, leaving 17 bases between. The germline CDR1 and CDR2 sequences are SGHDN and FVKESK. The CDR3 loop spans 16 amino acids. CDR3 DNA: TGTGCCAGCAGCCAAGGGCAGGGAATAGGTTCGGATACGCAGTATTTT. Translation gives CASSQGQGIGSDTQYF.

The count of this clone is one. CDR3 in DNA: TGTGCCAGCAGCCTTAACAGGGCTGGGGCCAACGTCCTGACTTTC. This gives the protein CASSLNRAGANVLTF. The chain recombines TRBV7-9 with TRBJ2-6; tentative D call: TRBD1 (6 bases). Germline assignment: CDR1 SEHNR and CDR2 FQNEAQ (reference sequence). The CDR3 is 15 residues long. V lost 5 bases and J 2 bases, leaving 10 bases between the germline ends.

This clone came up once. The chain couples TRBV4-1 to TRBJ2-3; weak D call: TRBD1 (5 bases). Germline CDR1 MGHRA, CDR2 YSYEKL. Trimming left V 0 bases short and J 0 bases short, with 19 bases between. This CDR3 has 19 amino acids. The CDR3 nucleotides read TGCGCCAGCAGCCAAGAGACCTTTTTCCAGGGCCGCAGCACAGATACGCAGTATTTT. It codes for CASSQETFFQGRSTDTQYF.

The chain carries TRBV12-5 and TRBJ2-2; 9 positions agree with TRBD1. Germline trimming cut 5 bases from V and 3 bases from J; bases unmatched to any gene: 4. Germline CDR1 reads LGHNT; CDR2 reads FRNRAP. The CDR3 is 15 residues long. The CDR3 sequence: CASGKGQGHTGELFF. The CDR3 nucleotides read TGTGCTAGTGGTAAGGGACAGGGACACACCGGGGAGCTGTTTTTT.

The V call is TRBV7-9, the J call TRBJ2-3; TRBD2 aligns across 8 bases. Trimming at V came to 5 bases and at J to 3 bases, leaving 7 bases not matched to a gene. This CDR3 is 15 amino acids long. Germline values: CDR1 SEHNR, CDR2 FQNEAQ (reference sequence). Here the CDR3 reads CASSAYGTRTDTQYF. Here the CDR3 DNA reads TGTGCCAGCAGCGCGTACGGGACTAGAACAGATACGCAGTATTTT.

V gene TRBV10-2 combines with J gene TRBJ1-2; a possible D gene is TRBD1 (5 bases). The CDR3 is made up of 15 amino acids. The V end was cut by 4 bases, the J end by 8 bases, with 20 bases between. Germline CDR1 and CDR2: WSHSY and SAAADI. The CDR3 here is CASSGSVGRADGYTF. The CDR3 DNA sequence: TGCGCCAGCAGTGGATCTGTTGGCAGGGCTGACGGCTACACCTTC.

The chain uses TRBV2 and TRBJ2-3; TRBD1 aligns across 9 bases. Germline-derived CDR1 and CDR2 are SNHLY and FYNNEI. J gave up 0 bases and V 5 bases, and 3 bases lay outside the gene matches. This CDR3 has 15 residues. CDR3 in DNA: TGTGCCAGCAGTTTACAGGGGGCGAGCACAGATACGCAGTATTTT. This gives the protein CASSLQGASTDTQYF.

The chain carries TRBV7-2 and TRBJ2-7, with D possibly matching TRBD1 (6 bases). V lost 5 bases and J lost 3, with 11 bases in between. There are 13 residues in the CDR3. Germline-derived CDR1 and CDR2 are SGHTA and FQGNSA. CDR3 loop: CASSTTGNYEQYF. Written as DNA, the CDR3 is TGTGCCAGCAGCACCACAGGGAACTACGAGCAGTACTTC.

As for this clone: Other nucleotide sequences in the sample specify the same CDR3. The chain is built from TRBV5-1 and TRBJ2-7; maybe TRBD1 (5 bases). The germline gives CDR1 SGHRS, CDR2 YFSETQ. V dropped 1 base and J dropped 0 bases, with 8 bases sitting between them. This CDR3 is built from 14 residues. This chain's CDR3 is CASSLQGSSYEQYF. In DNA, the CDR3 is TGCGCCAGCAGCTTGCAGGGTAGCTCCTACGAGCAGTACTTC.

This chain connects TRBV5-1 to TRBJ2-7, with 7 bases aligning to TRBD2. Germline values: CDR1 SGHRS, CDR2 YFSETQ. Unmatched junction bases numbered 9, after V lost 1 base and J lost 2 bases. The CDR3 runs to 16 residues. The CDR3 region has the DNA TGCGCCAGCAGCTTGTTTTCCAGCGGGGCTACCTACGAGCAGTACTTC. The encoded protein is CASSLFSSGATYEQYF.

The V and J genes are TRBV28 and TRBJ1-4; D perhaps matches TRBD1 (5 bases). Germline CDR1 MDHEN, CDR2 SYDVKM. CDR3 length: 16 amino acids. Between the trimmed V and J ends, which lost 5 bases and 8 bases, there was a span of 21 bases. CDR3 sequence reads: CASSTQMAGIGEKLFF. CDR3 nucleotide sequence: TGTGCCAGCAGTACTCAAATGGCAGGGATCGGAGAAAAACTGTTTTTT.

The rearrangement joins TRBV7-2 to TRBJ1-4; 8 bases are a match to TRBD1. Germline-derived CDR1 and CDR2 are SGHTA and FQGNSA. This CDR3 contains 14 residues. V shed 3 bases, J shed 8 bases, and the junction held 5 bases outside the gene matches. CDR3 loop: CASSFRGRGEKLFF. DNA for the CDR3: TGTGCCAGCAGCTTCAGGGGGCGCGGGGAAAAACTGTTTTTT.

This chain connects TRBV19 to TRBJ1-1; no clear D gene. The CDR3 has 13 amino acids. V lost 3 bases, J lost 8 bases, and 13 bases lay in between. Per the germline V gene, CDR1 is LNHDA and CDR2 is SQIVND (reference sequence). CDR3 in amino acids: CASSIRVALEAFF. The CDR3 DNA reads as TGTGCCAGTAGTATCCGGGTGGCACTCGAAGCTTTCTTT.

The gene calls are TRBV10-1 and TRBJ1-1; the D gene is possibly TRBD1 (6 bases). The germline V gene encodes CDR1 WNHNN and CDR2 SYGVQD (reference sequence). Between the trimmed V and J ends, which lost 0 bases and 3 bases, there was a span of 8 bases. CDR3 size: 14 residues. CDR3 nucleotides: TGCGCCAGCAGTGAGTCCCCAGGGGACACTGAAGCTTTCTTT. It yields the protein CASSESPGDTEAFF.

This chain uses TRBV23-1 with TRBJ1-5, with D tentatively TRBD1 (5 bases). TRBV23-1 is classed as an ORF, of uncertain function. The germline V and J ends were trimmed by 4 bases and 2 bases, with 12 bases remaining between them. The CDR3 sequence is 15 residues long. The CDR3 loop reads CASSRSRVGNQPQHF. DNA for the CDR3: TGCGCCAGCAGTCGATCCAGGGTGGGCAATCAGCCCCAGCATTTT.

V usage is TRBV2 and J usage is TRBJ2-3, with 12 bases identical to TRBD2. The CDR3 extends over 18 amino acids. Germline CDR1 reads SNHLY; CDR2 reads FYNNEI. J gave up 5 bases and V 6 bases, and 15 bases lay outside the gene matches. The CDR3 sequence: CASSAPSLAGGPKDTQYF. CDR3 in DNA: TGTGCCAGCAGCGCTCCTAGCCTAGCGGGGGGGCCGAAAGATACGCAGTATTTT.